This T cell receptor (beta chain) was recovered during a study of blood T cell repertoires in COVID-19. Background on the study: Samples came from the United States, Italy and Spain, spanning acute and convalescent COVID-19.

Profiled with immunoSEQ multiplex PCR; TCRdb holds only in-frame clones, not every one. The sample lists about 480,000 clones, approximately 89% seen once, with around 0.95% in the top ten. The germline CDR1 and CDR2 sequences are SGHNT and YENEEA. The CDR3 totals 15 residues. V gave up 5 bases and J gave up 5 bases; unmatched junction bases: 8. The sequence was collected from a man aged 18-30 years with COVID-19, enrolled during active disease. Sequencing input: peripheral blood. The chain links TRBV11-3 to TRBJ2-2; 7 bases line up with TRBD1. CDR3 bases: TGTGCCAGCAGCCCTGGACAGGCAGGGACCGGGGAGCTGTTTTTT. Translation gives CASSPGQAGTGELFF.